Below are 9 T cell receptor beta chains sequenced from a single sample in a study of shared clonotypes between healthy human individuals. Naive CD8 cells were CD45RO-negative, positively selected for CCR7, excluding terminally differentiated effector memory CD45RA+ cells. Assay: immunoSEQ multiplex PCR; the TCRdb copy retains only in-frame clones and omits some. The repertoire holds around 2,000,000 clones, with approximately 95% as singletons. Sequenced sample: naive CD8+ T cells sorted from blood. Every receptor here comes from a man aged 18 to 35 in good health.

The genes are TRBV10-3 and TRBJ2-1, with TRBD1 as a possible D gene (6 bases). CDR1 and CDR2 (germline): ENHRY, SYGVKD. The V and J ends lost 4 bases and 10 bases respectively, with 17 bases between them. The CDR3 runs 14 residues. The CDR3 region is CAISGLGIDREQFF. The CDR3 bases are TGTGCCATCAGTGGACTGGGAATTGACAGGGAGCAGTTCTTC.

This chain connects TRBV19 to TRBJ2-7; TRBD2 matches 14 bases. Losses at the gene ends were 5 bases for V and 4 bases for J; bases not matched to a gene: 4. The V gene's germline CDR1 is LNHDA and CDR2 SQIVND (reference sequence). This CDR3 is built from 15 residues. CDR3 loop: CASSGWTSGRYEQYF. The CDR3 DNA reads as TGTGCCAGTAGTGGATGGACTAGCGGGAGGTACGAGCAGTACTTC. Supplemented by reference TRBV19 and TRBJ2-7, the full variable domain reads DGGITQSPKYLFRKEGQNVTLSCEQNLNHDAMYWYRQDPGQGLRLIYYSQIVNDFQKGDIAEGYSVSREKKESFPLTVTSAQKNPTAFYLCASSGWTSGRYEQYFGPGTRLTVT.

This clone was seen just once. J is TRBJ2-4 and V is TRBV5-8; D perhaps matches TRBD2 (5 bases). Germline-derived CDR1 and CDR2 are SGHTS and YDEGEE. V was shortened by 4 bases and J by 8 bases, with 28 bases between the two germline ends. The CDR3 loop spans 18 amino acids. This chain's CDR3 is CASSRPRAHGNNWDIQYF. In nucleotides, the CDR3 is TGTGCCAGCAGCCGCCCCCGTGCCCACGGGAATAATTGGGACATTCAGTACTTC.

The J gene is TRBJ1-6, the V gene TRBV4-1, with 10 bases lining up with TRBD1. The CDR3 is 19 amino acids. Trimming removed 5 bases from V and 4 bases from J; junction bases left unmatched: 14. The germline gives CDR1 MGHRA, CDR2 YSYEKL. CDR3 amino acids: CASSFSSPGTGVYNSPLHF. CDR3 sequence (DNA): TGCGCCAGCAGCTTTTCATCCCCCGGGACAGGGGTTTATAATTCACCCCTCCACTTT.

This clone has a single count. This CDR3 is also generated by other DNA sequences in the sample. The rearrangement joins TRBV7-9 to TRBJ2-7; D is tentatively TRBD1 or TRBD2 (6 bases each). This CDR3 spans 14 amino acids. The V end lost 0 bases, the J end lost 5 bases, and 11 bases lay between the germline ends. Germline loops: CDR1 SEHNR, CDR2 FQNEAQ (reference sequence). CDR3 in amino acids: CASSLAQGLDEQYF. For the CDR3, the DNA is TGTGCCAGCAGCTTAGCACAGGGACTTGACGAGCAGTACTTC.

The gene calls are TRBV5-1 and TRBJ2-1; 8 nucleotides match TRBD1. Germline V gene sequence: CDR1 SGHRS, CDR2 YFSETQ. The CDR3 extends over 17 amino acids. Germline trimming cut 0 bases from V and 2 bases from J; bases unmatched to any gene: 7. The CDR3 sequence: CASSLDPGQGTYNEQFF. The CDR3, as DNA: TGCGCCAGCAGCTTGGACCCTGGACAGGGAACCTACAATGAGCAGTTCTTC.

The rearrangement uses TRBV7-2 and TRBJ2-7; 9 bases match TRBD1. CDR1 is SGHTA, CDR2 FQGNSA, per germline. With 5 bases clipped from V and 5 bases from J, the junction kept 13 bases outside the gene matches. The CDR3 length is 16 residues. CDR3 bases: TGTGCCAGCAGCCCTGGTCCGGGACAGGGTCTCGACGAGCAGTACTTC. Protein sequence: CASSPGPGQGLDEQYF.

The chain employs TRBV4-1 and TRBJ2-1; possible D gene TRBD1, 5 bases. The CDR3 extends over 15 amino acids. The germline V and J ends were trimmed by 1 base and 7 bases, with 14 bases remaining between them. CDR1 MGHRA and CDR2 YSYEKL come from the germline V gene. The DNA for the CDR3 is TGCGCCAGCAGCCAAGTGTCAGGGATGGGGAATGAGCAGTTCTTC. This gives the protein CASSQVSGMGNEQFF.

The chain is built from TRBV27 and TRBJ1-2; D is undetermined. The germline gives CDR1 MNHEY, CDR2 SMNVEV (reference sequence). The CDR3 length is 17 residues. The V and J ends lost 0 bases and 4 bases respectively, with 18 bases between them. The CDR3 region has the DNA TGTGCCAGCAGTTTATCGGTGGAGGGTCCGCATCCCTATGGCTACACCTTC. Translated: CASSLSVEGPHPYGYTF.